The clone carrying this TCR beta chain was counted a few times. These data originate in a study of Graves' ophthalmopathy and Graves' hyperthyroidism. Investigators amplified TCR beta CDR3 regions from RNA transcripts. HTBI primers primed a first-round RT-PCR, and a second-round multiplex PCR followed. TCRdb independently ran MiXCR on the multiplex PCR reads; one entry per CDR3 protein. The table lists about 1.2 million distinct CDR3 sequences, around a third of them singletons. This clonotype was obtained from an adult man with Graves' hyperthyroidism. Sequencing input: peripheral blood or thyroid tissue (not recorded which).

The CDR3 region is CSARESGTGGSGANVLTF. CDR3 bases: TGCAGTGCTAGAGAATCCGGGACAGGGGGCTCTGGGGCCAACGTCCTGACTTTC. The chain has TRBV20-1 and TRBJ2-6, with 11 bases identical to TRBD1. Germline V gene lookup returns CDR1 DFQATT and CDR2 SNEGSKA (reference sequence). This CDR3 has 18 residues. Unmatched junction bases numbered 4, after V lost 0 bases and J lost 0 bases.